The clone carrying this T cell receptor beta chain was recorded at least ten times. Its specificity is unknown. Sample time point: sample taken at primary tumor resection. The donors comprised approximately 75 untreated early-stage non-small cell lung cancer patients. Sequencing was performed on whole RNA extracted from tumor and nontumor lung tissue, or from frozen PBMC, and the material was left unsorted. This entry is derived from a study of spatial heterogeneity in lung cancer. Study-wide background: Fewer alpha-chain than beta-chain sequences were consistently detected.

Study-wide results and limits: The study found that expanded intratumoral alpha and beta TCR counts tracked tumor mutation counts.

TCRdb processed the 5' RACE reads anew with MiXCR; each CDR3 protein has one entry. The table lists 9,400 or so distinct CDR3 sequences, approximately 8.3% of them singletons, with 9.5% to 15% in the top ten. The germline V gene has CDR1 MNHNY and CDR2 SVGAGI (reference sequence). This CDR3 has 13 residues. V lost 3 bases to trimming and J lost 8 bases, with 11 bases between them. Sequencing was performed on lung tumor tissue, taken at surgery. The sequence was obtained from a female donor with early-stage non-small cell lung cancer. The chain is built from TRBV6-6 and TRBJ1-5, with D unclear. DNA for the CDR3: TGTGCCAGCAGTTATAGGGATATTGAGCCCCAGCATTTT. As protein: CASSYRDIEPQHF.